This TCR beta chain was captured by sequencing in a study of blood T cells in healthy people across ages. The second PCR ran roughly 6 to 11 cycles with a sample-barcoded 5' primer and J-beta primers. TCRdb redid the calling of the 5' RACE reads with MiXCR, one entry per CDR3 protein. Among 600,000 to 900,000 distinct CDR3 sequences listed, roughly 25% were seen once. V was trimmed by 3 bases and J by 4 bases, leaving 12 bases between them. This CDR3 is built from 13 residues. CDR1 is DFQATT and CDR2 is SNEGSKA in the germline V gene (reference sequence). This sample also appeared in a second study, on T cells of mothers and their children. That source adds: Inherited differences only slightly affect thymic shaping of TCR recombination output.

Sequencing input: blood. This chain joins TRBV20-1 and TRBJ1-2; D ambiguous. The receptor comes from a boy younger than 18 in good health. CDR3 in amino acids: CSASRAGSYGYTF. CDR3 DNA: TGCAGTGCTAGCCGGGCGGGTAGCTATGGCTACACCTTC.